Sequencing of this TCR beta chain was carried out in a study of T-cell memory formation after mild COVID-19. 5'RACE primed at constant segments yielded TCR alpha and TCR beta cDNA libraries bearing sample barcodes and UMIs. TCRdb reprocessed the 5' RACE reads with MiXCR, giving one entry per CDR3 protein. Of 350,000 or so distinct CDR3 sequences detected, about 20% appear once; the ten largest clones hold around 20%. Trimming removed 0 bases from V and 13 bases from J, with 13 bases in between. The CDR3 length is 13 residues. Germline-derived CDR1 and CDR2 are SGHRS and YFSETQ. Regarding this clonotype: Its antigen remains unknown.

Study outcomes and limitations: Day 15 to 85 contracting clones showed balanced CD4/CD8; day 15 to 37 expanders favored CD4+. Nothing showed for sure that second-wave clones peaking on day 37 were SARS-CoV-2 specific. Some responding clones appeared in pre-infection memory, suggesting cross-reactive memory joined.

This receptor was obtained from a man aged 18-30 years who had mild COVID-19 (a few samples of this study predate the infection). Cell type and time point are not known. The genes are TRBV5-1 and TRBJ1-4, with D possibly being TRBD1 (5 bases). Sequencing used PBMCs or a T cell subset sorted from them (not recorded which). Here the CDR3 reads CASSLVGTEGLFF. DNA for the CDR3: TGCGCCAGCAGCTTGGTTGGGACCGAGGGACTGTTTTTT.